The 6 T cell receptor beta chains below all came from one sample that was sequenced in a study of PD-1 blockade in classical Hodgkin lymphoma. The protocol was immunoSEQ multiplex PCR, while the TCRdb copy is restricted to in-frame clones and leaves out a portion. The sample yields about 60,000 clones, about 89% seen once. Regarding time point: cycle 4 day 1 (C4D1), after less than seven weeks of nivolumab. Exposure to brentuximab vedotin varied, and each patient had relapsed following autologous stem cell transplantation. The sample here was peripheral blood mononuclear cells (PBMCs), taken before the fourth cycle of nivolumab. The receptors come from a human donor with classical Hodgkin lymphoma.

The chain has TRBV5-1 and TRBJ1-4; a weak D match, TRBD1 (5 bases). Germline V gene sequence: CDR1 SGHRS, CDR2 YFSETQ. Deletions cut 7 bases from V and 3 bases from J, with 16 bases between. This CDR3 has 15 residues. CDR3 sequence reads: CASAPSGAANEKLFF. The CDR3 bases are TGCGCCAGCGCCCCATCCGGGGCAGCTAATGAAAAACTGTTTTTT.

The chain couples TRBV29-1 to TRBJ1-1; D not certain. The germline V gene encodes CDR1 SQVTM and CDR2 ANQGSEA. The CDR3 is 11 amino acids. V was shortened by 4 bases and J by 4 bases, with 7 bases between the two germline ends. For the CDR3, the DNA is TGCAGCGTTGGGGGAGGCACTGAAGCTTTCTTT. Its protein product is CSVGGGTEAFF.

The CDR3 is CASSPIDRVYGYTF. In DNA, the CDR3 is TGTGCCAGCAGTCCAATCGACAGGGTATATGGCTACACCTTC. V and J are TRBV27 and TRBJ1-2; TRBD1 aligns across 7 bases. The CDR3 contains 14 residues. Trimming cost V 5 bases and J 5 bases; bases outside gene matches: 8. Germline CDR1 reads MNHEY; CDR2 reads SMNVEV (reference sequence).

This clone was seen once. The rearrangement uses TRBV2 and TRBJ2-7; 7 nucleotides match TRBD1. Germline CDR1 is SNHLY and CDR2 is FYNNEI. This CDR3 spans 17 amino acids. V was pared by 1 base and J by 4 bases, with 13 bases of the junction left unmatched. CDR3 sequence: CASSEVGSQGVAYEQYF. CDR3 nucleotide sequence: TGTGCCAGCAGTGAAGTTGGGTCGCAGGGGGTAGCTTACGAGCAGTACTTC.

The chain employs TRBV7-8 and TRBJ1-1; D not certain. Trimming took 2 bases from V and 5 from J, leaving 6 bases between them. The germline V gene encodes CDR1 SGHVS and CDR2 FQNEAQ. This CDR3 is 12 amino acids long. CDR3 protein: CASSLTLTEAFF. In nucleotides, the CDR3 is TGTGCCAGCAGCTTAACATTGACTGAAGCTTTCTTT.

This rearrangement joins TRBV5-8 to TRBJ2-7; no clear D gene. V was trimmed by 6 bases and J by 0 bases, leaving 13 bases between them. The CDR3 is made up of 14 amino acids. Germline V lookup: CDR1 SGHTS, CDR2 YDEGEE. The CDR3 DNA follows: TGTGCCAGCAAAATTGGGCAGGACTCCTACGAGCAGTACTTC. Its translation is CASKIGQDSYEQYF. The full variable domain, with the rest looked up from reference TRBV5-8 and TRBJ2-7, is EAGVTQSPTHLIKTRGQQATLRCSPISGHTSVYWYQQALGLGLQFLLWYDEGEERNRGNFPPRFSGRQFPNYSSELNVNALELEDSALYLCASKIGQDSYEQYFGPGTRLTVT.